This passage covers 15 T cell receptor beta chains from one sample sequenced in a study of identical twins. TCRdb re-analysed the 5' RACE reads in MiXCR, keeping a single row per CDR3 protein. The data show hundreds of thousands of distinct CDR3 sequences, around 10% seen once. Sample: memory (CD45RO+) T cells sorted from blood. Receptors were obtained from a woman under 30 in good health.

The chain is built from TRBV20-1 and TRBJ2-1; D is possibly TRBD2 (5 bases). CDR1 is DFQATT and CDR2 is SNEGSKA in the germline V gene (reference sequence). The V gene lost 6 bases and the J gene lost 8 bases, with 17 bases spanning the gap. The CDR3 extends over 13 amino acids. For the CDR3, the DNA is TGCAGTGCGCGCCGGACTGCACGGGATGAGCAGTTCTTC. It codes for CSARRTARDEQFF.

The V gene is TRBV5-1, the J gene TRBJ2-3; 7 bases match TRBD2. CDR3 length: 15 residues. CDR1 is SGHRS and CDR2 is YFSETQ in the germline V gene. V trimming: 0 bases; J trimming: 0 bases; junction bases outside the gene matches: 1. In nucleotides, the CDR3 is TGCGCCAGCAGCTTGGGCGGGGGAAGCACAGATACGCAGTATTTT. This gives the protein CASSLGGGSTDTQYF. Full variable domain (missing parts from reference TRBV5-1 and TRBJ2-3): KAGVTQTPRYLIKTRGQQVTLSCSPISGHRSVSWYQQTPGQGLQFLFEYFSETQRNKGNFPGRFSGRQFSNSRSEMNVSTLELGDSALYLCASSLGGGSTDTQYFGPGTRLTVL.

The chain is built from TRBV20-1 and TRBJ1-3; D not resolved. Germline V gene sequence: CDR1 DFQATT, CDR2 SNEGSKA (reference sequence). Trimming pared 3 bases from V and 3 bases from J, leaving 12 bases between. The CDR3 contains 14 residues. This CDR3 is CSASTNVGGNTIYF. The CDR3 DNA follows: TGCAGTGCTAGTACGAATGTGGGTGGAAACACCATATATTTT.

This clonotype appeared many times. This chain uses TRBV7-2 with TRBJ2-1, with TRBD2 as a possible D gene (6 bases). The CDR3 runs 13 residues. V was trimmed by 5 bases and J by 9 bases, leaving 14 bases between them. Germline values: CDR1 SGHTA, CDR2 FQGNSA. The CDR3, as DNA: TGTGCCAGCAGCGCGGGCGCTAGCGCTGAGCAGTTCTTC. It specifies CASSAGASAEQFF.

This clonotype has ten or more counts. The V gene is TRBV5-1, the J gene TRBJ2-3, with 12 bases identical to TRBD2. Germline lookup yields CDR1 SGHRS and CDR2 YFSETQ. This CDR3 has 15 residues. V lost 5 bases and J lost 3; bases outside the gene matches: 4. In DNA form, the CDR3 reads TGCGCCAGCAGGAAGACTAGCGGGAGTACAGATACGCAGTATTTT. Protein product: CASRKTSGSTDTQYF.

The chain employs TRBV6-4 and TRBJ2-3, with D possibly being TRBD2 (6 bases). Looked up from germline, CDR1 is MRHNA and CDR2 is SNTAGT. Trimming removed 0 bases at V and 1 base at J, with 14 bases between. This CDR3 spans 17 amino acids. The CDR3 region has the DNA TGTGCCAGCAGTGACTCGAAGTCGGGAGAGGGCACAGATACGCAGTATTTT. The encoded protein is CASSDSKSGEGTDTQYF.

This clonotype was detected only a few times. The gene calls are TRBV30 and TRBJ2-7; D is undetermined. The V gene's germline CDR1 is GTSNPN and CDR2 SVGIG (reference sequence). Trimming removed 0 bases at V and 2 bases at J, with 8 bases between. CDR3 length: 13 amino acids. CDR3 coding DNA: TGTGCCTGGAGTGTACCTCCAGCCTACGAGCAGTACTTC. It translates to CAWSVPPAYEQYF.

This clonotype was counted between two and nine times. This sequence joins TRBV6-2 or TRBV6-3 and TRBJ2-1, with 14 bases fitting TRBD2. In germline, CDR1 is MNHEY, CDR2 SVGEGT. The J segment lost 2 bases and the V segment lost 2 bases, leaving 5 bases of the junction unmatched. This CDR3 is built from 18 residues. The CDR3 DNA reads TGTGCCAGCAGTTACCGACAGGGACTAGCGGGAGCCTACAATGAGCAGTTCTTC. Protein product: CASSYRQGLAGAYNEQFF.

The chain links TRBV28 to TRBJ2-1; possible D gene TRBD2, 5 bases. Germline CDR1 and CDR2: MDHEN and SYDVKM. The CDR3 runs 15 residues. The V end lost 7 bases, the J end lost 4 bases, and 17 bases lay between the germline ends. The CDR3 DNA reads as TGTGCCAGCAAGGAGGCCGGGCCCACATACAATGAGCAGTTCTTC. Protein: CASKEAGPTYNEQFF.

This clonotype was found a few times. The gene calls are TRBV3-1 and TRBJ2-7; 10 bases map to TRBD2. From germline, CDR1 is LGHDT and CDR2 YNNKEL (reference sequence). This CDR3 region has 15 residues. The V gene end was trimmed by 7 bases and the J gene end by 3 bases; junction bases not matched to a gene: 9. CDR3 loop: CASKPELAGYYEQYF. As DNA, the CDR3 is TGTGCCAGCAAGCCTGAACTAGCGGGATACTACGAGCAGTACTTC.

This clonotype has just a few counts. The V gene is TRBV6-2 or TRBV6-3, the J gene TRBJ1-2; D is unclear. There are 14 residues in the CDR3. CDR1 and CDR2 (germline): MNHEY, SVGEGT. V was shortened by 7 bases and J by 4 bases, with 16 bases between the two germline ends. CDR3 nucleotide sequence: TGTGCCAGCACCCCCGACACGACGGCCTATGGCTACACCTTC. It is translated as CASTPDTTAYGYTF.

This clonotype was found a few times. The V call is TRBV11-2, the J call TRBJ2-7, with D possibly TRBD1 on 5 matching bases. The V and J ends lost 5 bases and 2 bases respectively, with 10 bases between them. Germline V gene sequence: CDR1 SGHAT, CDR2 FQNNGV. This CDR3 contains 13 residues. This chain's CDR3 is CASSLGLTYEQYF. The DNA for the CDR3 is TGTGCCAGCAGCCTGGGGCTAACCTACGAGCAGTACTTC.

This clonotype was recorded at least ten times. The V and J genes are TRBV3-1 and TRBJ1-3; the D is unclear. V was shortened by 1 base and J by 0 bases, with 4 bases between the two germline ends. The CDR3 is made up of 14 amino acids. The germline gives CDR1 LGHDT, CDR2 YNNKEL (reference sequence). CDR3 loop: CASSQGVSGNTIYF. CDR3 DNA sequence: TGTGCCAGCAGCCAAGGGGTCTCTGGAAACACCATATATTTT.

This clonotype has a count of ten or more. V and J are TRBV15 and TRBJ2-7; D remains unclear. The CDR3 runs 14 residues. The V end was cut by 8 bases, the J end by 2 bases, with 16 bases between. The germline V gene has CDR1 LNHNV and CDR2 YYDKDF (reference sequence). The CDR3 protein is CATAPVAEAYEQYF. CDR3 DNA sequence: TGTGCCACCGCTCCAGTTGCAGAGGCCTACGAGCAGTACTTC.

The table lists this clonotype with a few counts. CDR3 region: CASSRSGGYNEQFF. The CDR3, as DNA: TGTGCCAGCAGCCGGAGCGGGGGCTACAATGAGCAGTTCTTC. The V call is TRBV5-5, the J call TRBJ2-1; 8 nucleotides align to TRBD2. CDR3 length: 14 residues. V was clipped by 4 bases and J by 3 bases; unmatched bases: 3. Germline V gene data show CDR1 as SGHKS and CDR2 as YYEKEE (reference sequence).